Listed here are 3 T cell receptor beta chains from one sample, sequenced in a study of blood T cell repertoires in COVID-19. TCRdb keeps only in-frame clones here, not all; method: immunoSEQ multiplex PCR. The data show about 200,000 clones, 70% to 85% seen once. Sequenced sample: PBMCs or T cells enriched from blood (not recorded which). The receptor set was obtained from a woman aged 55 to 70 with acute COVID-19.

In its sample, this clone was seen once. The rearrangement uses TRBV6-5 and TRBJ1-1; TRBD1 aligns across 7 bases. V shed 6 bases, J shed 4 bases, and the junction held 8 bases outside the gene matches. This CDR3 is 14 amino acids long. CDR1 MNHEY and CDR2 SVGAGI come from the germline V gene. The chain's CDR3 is CASRPQGDRTEAFF. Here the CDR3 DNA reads TGTGCCAGCAGGCCCCAGGGGGATCGCACTGAAGCTTTCTTT.

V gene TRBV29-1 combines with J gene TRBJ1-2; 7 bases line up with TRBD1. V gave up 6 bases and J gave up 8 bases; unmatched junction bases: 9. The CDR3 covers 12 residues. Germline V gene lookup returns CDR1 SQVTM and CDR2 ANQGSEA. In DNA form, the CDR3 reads TGCAGCGTGGATGACAGGGTAAAAGGCTACACCTTC. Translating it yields CSVDDRVKGYTF.

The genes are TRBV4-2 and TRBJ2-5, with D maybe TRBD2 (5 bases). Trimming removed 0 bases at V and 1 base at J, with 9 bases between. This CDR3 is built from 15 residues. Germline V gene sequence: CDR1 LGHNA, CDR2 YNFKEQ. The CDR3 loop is CASSQDLSGQETQYF. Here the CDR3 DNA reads TGTGCCAGCAGCCAAGATCTCAGCGGCCAAGAGACCCAGTACTTC.